A selection of T cell receptor beta chains follows, all from one sample in a study of cytomegalovirus exposure and HLA in healthy donors. Measured with immunoSEQ multiplex PCR; TCRdb has only the in-frame clones, and not every one. Found here are 160,000 or so clones, roughly 77% of them singletons; the top ten hold roughly 2%. Sequencing input: PBMCs. Source of these receptors: a man aged 45 to 65 in good health and CMV-seropositive. Each CDR3 is given with its conserved first and last residue.

>TRBJ2-7|TRBV28
CASSLSSSGGIDSYEQYF
>TRBJ2-5|TRBV7-9
CASSLVGQVAQYF
>TRBJ1-2|TRBV6-1
CASSESGRVSLGYTF
>TRBJ1-6|TRBV7-2
CASSLIRADNSPLHF
>TRBJ2-3|TRBV5-1
CASRFRKEGTDTQYF
>TRBJ2-1|TRBV11-3
CASSSSGGPYNEQFF
>TRBJ1-1|TRBV18
CASSPTGGSEAFF
>TRBJ2-2|TRBV2
CASIRTYTGELFF
>TRBJ1-2|TRBV28
CASSYPNYGYTF
>TRBJ2-3|TRBV18
CASSPPSTDTQYF
>TRBJ1-6|TRBV28
CASSLREGVNSPLHF
>TRBJ1-5|TRBV7-2
CASSLGVAEGPQHF
>TRBJ1-2|TRBV6-5
CASNPRGRTNYGYTF
>TRBJ1-1|TRBV28
CASSLRLTPAFF
>TRBJ1-2|TRBV27
CASSTGARGYTF
>TRBJ1-6|TRBV18
CASSQQGGYNSPLHF
>TRBJ2-7|TRBV6-5
CASSFSGTGAYEQYF
>TRBJ2-5|TRBV7-3
CASSFREGETQYF
>TRBJ2-7|TRBV6-1
CASRQQASYEQYF
>TRBJ1-4|TRBV7-6
CASSFPSDGSYGGLFF
>TRBJ1-3|TRBV4-1
CASSQEGDRVNTIYF
>TRBJ1-2|TRBV19
CASSPRVWTGKEGNYGYTF
>TRBJ1-6|TRBV6-4
CASSDSDRFNSPLHF
>TRBJ1-1|TRBV2
CASSQGDGEAFF
>TRBJ1-1|TRBV5-1
CASSLGHGMNTEAFF
>TRBJ1-4|TRBV2
CASSEVPGPNEKLFF
>TRBJ1-6|TRBV4-2
CASSQSRVSSYNSPLHF
>TRBJ1-6|TRBV2
CASSVELSYNSPLHF
>TRBJ2-3|TRBV7-2
CASKLRGSTDTQYF
>TRBJ2-2|TRBV27
CASSSKTGIYTGELFF
>TRBJ2-7|TRBV19
CASSTGTGPYEQYF
>TRBJ1-1|TRBV10-2
CASSGGLSTEAFF
>TRBJ1-2|TRBV5-4
CASSPDGNYGYTF
>TRBJ1-1|TRBV5-1
CASSYGQGGGTEAFF
>TRBJ2-7|TRBV4-1
CASSPGLAYEQYF
>TRBJ2-2|TRBV2
CASSVRLAGGELFF
>TRBJ2-7|TRBV2
CASGPVYEQYF
>TRBJ2-5|TRBV15
CATIPGTGGFETQYF
>TRBJ1-2|TRBV9
CASSGGGGANYGYTF
>TRBJ1-1|TRBV27
CASSLSRNTEAFF
>TRBJ1-2|TRBV28
CASSSGKGPWNYGYTF
>TRBJ1-1|TRBV7-9
CASSQSRDTEAFF
>TRBJ2-1|TRBV5-6
CASSRSGVSYNEQFF
>TRBJ1-1|TRBV27
CASGFGEWNTEAFF
>TRBJ1-5|TRBV9
CASSGDQGNQPQHF
>TRBJ2-1|TRBV4-3
CASSQVGGEQFF
>TRBJ2-7|TRBV7-2
CASSPNTGYYEQYF
>TRBJ2-7|TRBV6-5
CASSPREYEQYF
>TRBJ2-5|TRBV5-1
CASSLRQGSGGEQYF
>TRBJ2-7|TRBV5-5
CASSPGQGIEQYF
>TRBJ2-2|TRBV9
CASSTIQGKAGELFF
>TRBJ2-2|TRBV30
CAWSDGTVTGELFF
>TRBJ2-5|TRBV2
CASSELTGQETQYF
>TRBJ1-2|TRBV5-1
CASSSGGKDYGYTF
>TRBJ2-2|TRBV5-1
CASRVDSNTGELFF
>TRBJ2-1|TRBV6-1
CASSERGQFF